These 14 T cell receptor beta chains were all obtained from the same sample, sequenced in a study of fetal regulatory T cell absence and autoimmunity. The protocol was immunoSEQ multiplex PCR, while the TCRdb copy is restricted to in-frame clones and leaves out a portion. Of about 95,000 clones listed, approximately 79% were seen once; the top ten hold roughly 2%. The sequenced sample was pancreas tissue. All receptors come from a male donor with IPEX syndrome.

This clone was counted only a few times. The chain employs TRBV5-1 and TRBJ1-2; no reliable D call. Germline CDR1 reads SGHRS; CDR2 reads YFSETQ. Trimming stripped 1 base from V and 0 bases from J, with 4 bases between. The CDR3 has 13 amino acids. CDR3 nucleotide sequence: TGCGCCAGCAGCTTGCCACCTAACTATGGCTACACCTTC. Translation gives CASSLPPNYGYTF.

The V and J genes are TRBV11-3 and TRBJ1-4; D not certain. In germline, CDR1 is SGHNT, CDR2 YENEEA. The V and J ends lost 2 bases and 4 bases respectively, with 11 bases between them. The CDR3 length is 15 residues. The CDR3 region has the DNA TGTGCCAGCAGCTTATCTGGACGGAGTAATGAAAAACTGTTTTTT. Its translation is CASSLSGRSNEKLFF. The full variable domain, its missing parts supplied by reference TRBV11-3 and TRBJ1-4, is EAGVVQSPRYKIIEKKQPVAFWCNPISGHNTLYWYLQNLGQGPELLIRYENEEAVDDSQLPKDRFSAERLKGVDSTLKIQPAELGDSAVYLCASSLSGRSNEKLFFGSGTQLSVL.

The chain uses TRBV9 and TRBJ2-1; possibly TRBD2 for D (6 bases). The CDR3 loop spans 15 amino acids. Trimming removed 0 bases at V and 4 bases at J, with 11 bases between. CDR1 and CDR2 from the germline V gene are SGDLS and YYNGEE. The CDR3 sequence: CASSVGWRGYNEQFF. CDR3 nucleotide sequence: TGTGCCAGCAGCGTAGGCTGGCGGGGATACAATGAGCAGTTCTTC.

This clone has a handful of counts. This chain connects TRBV12-5 to TRBJ1-5; TRBD1 might be the D (6 bases). CDR3 size: 16 residues. V lost 3 bases to trimming and J lost 0 bases, with 12 bases between them. CDR1 and CDR2 (germline): LGHNT, FRNRAP. The CDR3 DNA sequence: TGTGCTAGTGGTTTTTCGACAGGTTATAGCAATCAGCCCCAGCATTTT. It is translated as CASGFSTGYSNQPQHF.

V gene TRBV5-1 combines with J gene TRBJ1-2, with 7 bases lining up with TRBD1. After removal of 1 base from V and 0 bases from J, the junction contained 0 bases not matched to a gene. The CDR3 loop spans 14 amino acids. CDR1 and CDR2 from the germline V gene are SGHRS and YFSETQ. This chain's CDR3 is CASSLTGANYGYTF. The CDR3 DNA follows: TGCGCCAGCAGCTTGACAGGGGCTAACTATGGCTACACCTTC.

This clone was seen more than once but under ten times. CDR3 region: CASSQASTGTHSYEQYF. CDR3 nucleotides: TGCGCCAGCAGCCAAGCGTCTACAGGGACTCACTCCTACGAGCAGTACTTC. The chain uses TRBV4-3 and TRBJ2-7; D possibly matches TRBD1 or TRBD2 (6 bases each). Germline V gene sequence: CDR1 LGHNA, CDR2 YSLEER. Trimming pared 1 base from V and 0 bases from J, leaving 16 bases between. The CDR3 spans 17 residues.

The CDR3 is CASSPPRGGATGELFF. CDR3 DNA sequence: TGTGCCAGCAGCCCCCCTCGCGGGGGGGCCACCGGGGAGCTGTTTTTT. V is TRBV9 and J is TRBJ2-2; 9 nucleotides line up with TRBD2. Trimming at V came to 4 bases and at J to 4 bases, leaving 8 bases not matched to a gene. This CDR3 spans 16 amino acids. CDR1 and CDR2 (germline): SGDLS, YYNGEE.

The chain couples TRBV27 to TRBJ1-1, with 8 bases fitting TRBD1. J gave up 1 base and V 7 bases, and 5 bases lay outside the gene matches. The CDR3 is 14 residues long. CDR1 and CDR2 (germline): MNHEY, SMNVEV (reference sequence). The CDR3 spells CASTLTGANTEAFF. The CDR3 DNA reads TGTGCCAGCACCCTGACAGGGGCGAACACTGAAGCTTTCTTT.

This chain joins TRBV2 and TRBJ2-5; TRBD2 agrees at 12 bases. V shed 4 bases and J 1 base; nucleotides not matched to a gene: 7. The CDR3 runs 17 residues. Germline lookup yields CDR1 SNHLY and CDR2 FYNNEI. The CDR3 reads CASSGASGGASQETQYF. The CDR3 DNA follows: TGTGCCAGCAGTGGGGCTAGCGGGGGGGCCAGCCAAGAGACCCAGTACTTC.

CDR3 sequence reads: CASSQDIMRDRGTDTQYF. For the CDR3, the DNA is TGCGCCAGCAGCCAAGACATTATGAGGGACAGGGGGACAGATACGCAGTATTTT. This chain uses TRBV4-3 with TRBJ2-3; 11 bases agree with TRBD1. Germline assignment: CDR1 LGHNA and CDR2 YSLEER. CDR3 length: 18 amino acids. The V and J ends lost 0 bases and 3 bases, in that order; junction bases with no gene match: 8.

The chain employs TRBV7-2 and TRBJ2-5; D remains ambiguous. V was clipped by 1 base and J by 1 base, with 7 bases between them. Germline loops: CDR1 SGHTA, CDR2 FQGNSA. The CDR3 extends over 14 amino acids. The CDR3 coding sequence is TGTGCCAGCAGCTTAGGGCAGATCCAAGAGACCCAGTACTTC. Amino acids: CASSLGQIQETQYF.

The chain recombines TRBV4-3 with TRBJ2-3, with 9 nucleotides matching TRBD2. V lost 0 bases and J lost 0; bases outside the gene matches: 10. The CDR3 contains 19 residues. CDR1 and CDR2 (germline): LGHNA, YSLEER. The CDR3 DNA reads as TGCGCCAGCAGCCAAGATGGGTGGATTAGCGGGGGTAGCACAGATACGCAGTATTTT. Protein product: CASSQDGWISGGSTDTQYF.

J is TRBJ1-3 and V is TRBV7-6, with D uncertain. The CDR3 loop spans 15 amino acids. Trimming pared 1 base from V and 0 bases from J, leaving 7 bases between. CDR1 is SGHVS, CDR2 FNYEAQ, per germline. DNA for the CDR3: TGTGCCAGCAGCTTAGTCCAACCCTCTGGAAACACCATATATTTT. Its translation: CASSLVQPSGNTIYF.

The rearrangement joins TRBV4-3 to TRBJ2-1; D unresolved. The CDR3 loop spans 11 amino acids. Trimming took off 0 bases at V and 8 bases at J, with 2 bases between the two ends. CDR1 and CDR2 from the germline V gene are LGHNA and YSLEER. CDR3 residues: CASSQEDEQFF. For the CDR3, the DNA is TGCGCCAGCAGCCAAGAGGATGAGCAGTTCTTC.